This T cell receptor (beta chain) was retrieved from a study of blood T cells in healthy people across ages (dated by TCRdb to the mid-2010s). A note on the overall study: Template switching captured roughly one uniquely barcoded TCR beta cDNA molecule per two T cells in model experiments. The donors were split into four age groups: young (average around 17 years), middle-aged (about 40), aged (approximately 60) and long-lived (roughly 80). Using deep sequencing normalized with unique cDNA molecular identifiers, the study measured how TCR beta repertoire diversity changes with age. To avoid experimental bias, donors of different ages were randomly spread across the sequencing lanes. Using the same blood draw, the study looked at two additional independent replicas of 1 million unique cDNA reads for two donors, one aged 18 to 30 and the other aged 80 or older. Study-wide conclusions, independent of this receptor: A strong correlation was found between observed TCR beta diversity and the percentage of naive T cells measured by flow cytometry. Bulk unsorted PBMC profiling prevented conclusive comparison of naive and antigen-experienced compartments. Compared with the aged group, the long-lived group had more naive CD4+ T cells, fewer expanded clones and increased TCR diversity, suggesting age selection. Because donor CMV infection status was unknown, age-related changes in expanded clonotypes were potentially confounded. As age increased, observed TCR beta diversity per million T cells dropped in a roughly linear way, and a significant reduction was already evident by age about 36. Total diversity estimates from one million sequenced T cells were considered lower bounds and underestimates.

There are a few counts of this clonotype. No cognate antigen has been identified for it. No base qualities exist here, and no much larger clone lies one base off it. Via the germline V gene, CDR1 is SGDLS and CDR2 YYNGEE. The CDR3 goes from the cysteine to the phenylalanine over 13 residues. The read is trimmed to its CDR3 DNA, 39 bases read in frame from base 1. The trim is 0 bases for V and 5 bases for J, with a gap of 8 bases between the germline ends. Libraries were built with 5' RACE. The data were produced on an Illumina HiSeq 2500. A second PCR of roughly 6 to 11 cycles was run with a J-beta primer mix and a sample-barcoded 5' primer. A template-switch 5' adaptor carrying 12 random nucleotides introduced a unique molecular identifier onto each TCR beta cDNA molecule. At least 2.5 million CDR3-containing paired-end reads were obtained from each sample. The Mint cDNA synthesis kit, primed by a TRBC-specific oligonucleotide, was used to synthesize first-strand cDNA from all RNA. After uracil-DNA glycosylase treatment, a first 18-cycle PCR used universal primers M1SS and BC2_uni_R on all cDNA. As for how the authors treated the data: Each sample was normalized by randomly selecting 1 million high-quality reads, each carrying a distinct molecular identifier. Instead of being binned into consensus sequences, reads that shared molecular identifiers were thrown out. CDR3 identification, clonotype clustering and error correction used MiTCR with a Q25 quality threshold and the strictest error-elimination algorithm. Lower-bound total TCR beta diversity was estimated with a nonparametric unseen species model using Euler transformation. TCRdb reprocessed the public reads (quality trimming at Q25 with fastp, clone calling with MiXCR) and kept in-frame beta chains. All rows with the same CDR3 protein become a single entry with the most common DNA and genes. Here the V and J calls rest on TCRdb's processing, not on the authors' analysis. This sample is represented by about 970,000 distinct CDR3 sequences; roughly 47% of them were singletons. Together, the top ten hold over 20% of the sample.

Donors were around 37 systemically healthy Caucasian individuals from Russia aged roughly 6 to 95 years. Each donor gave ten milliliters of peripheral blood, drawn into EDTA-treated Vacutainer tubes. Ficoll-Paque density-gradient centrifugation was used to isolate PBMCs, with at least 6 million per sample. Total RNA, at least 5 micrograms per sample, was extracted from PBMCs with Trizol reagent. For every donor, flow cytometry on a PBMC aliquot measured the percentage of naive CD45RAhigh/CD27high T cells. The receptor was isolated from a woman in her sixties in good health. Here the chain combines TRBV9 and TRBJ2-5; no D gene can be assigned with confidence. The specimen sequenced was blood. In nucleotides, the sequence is TGTGCCAGCAGCGTAGACCCCTCGGAGACCCAGTACTTC. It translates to CASSVDPSETQYF.